This T cell receptor (beta chain) was captured in a study of blood T cell repertoires in COVID-19. Sequencing was performed with immunoSEQ multiplex PCR; in TCRdb, only in-frame clones are kept and a portion is missing. In the table there are 250,000 to 300,000 clones, approximately 89% of which are singletons. The trim removed 4 bases at V and 7 bases at J, leaving 6 bases unmatched. From germline, CDR1 is SGHRS and CDR2 YFSETQ. This CDR3 is built from 15 residues. The chain combines TRBV5-1 with TRBJ1-6; TRBD1 aligns across 9 bases. Sequencing used PBMCs or T cells enriched from blood (not recorded which). The TCR was taken from a woman in her sixties or seventies who had recovered from COVID-19. This CDR3 is CASSPRTGENSPLHF. The CDR3, as DNA: TGCGCCAGCAGCCCCAGGACAGGGGAAAATTCACCCCTCCACTTT.